This passage covers 8 T cell receptor beta chains from one sample sequenced in a study of CD8 T cells in Susac syndrome. Random hexamers were used to reverse transcribe 0.5 to 1 ug of RNA. Each CDR3 protein gets one entry after TCRdb re-called the immunoSEQ multiplex PCR reads with MiXCR. Of 110,000 to 150,000 distinct CDR3 sequences detected, roughly 95% appear once; the ten largest clones hold over 0.075%. Sequencing input: CD4+ T cells from PBMCs. The receptors here all came from a human donor with Susac syndrome.

This clonotype was recorded only once. The J gene is TRBJ2-7, the V gene TRBV15, with 9 bases identical to TRBD1. The CDR3 has 15 residues. Per the germline V gene, CDR1 is LNHNV and CDR2 is YYDKDF (reference sequence). The V gene end was trimmed by 3 bases and the J gene end by 3 bases; junction bases not matched to a gene: 6. The CDR3 sequence is CATSSLQGARYEQYF. The CDR3 DNA sequence: TGTGCCACCAGCAGCCTACAGGGGGCACGCTACGAGCAGTACTTC. Full variable domain (missing parts from reference TRBV15 and TRBJ2-7): DAMVIQNPRYQVTQFGKPVTLSCSQTLNHNVMYWYQQKSSQAPKLLFHYYDKDFNNEADTPDNFQSRRPNTSFCFLDIRSPGLGDTAMYLCATSSLQGARYEQYFGPGTRLTVT.

The chain uses TRBV7-2 and TRBJ2-7; tentatively, D is TRBD1 (6 bases). The CDR3 sequence is 13 residues long. Germline V gives CDR1 SGHTA, CDR2 FQGNSA. The ends were cut back, 5 bases at V and 2 bases at J, with 10 bases in the middle. The CDR3 nucleotides are TGTGCCAGCAGCGACGACAGGACCTACGAGCAGTACTTC. Translated: CASSDDRTYEQYF. Full variable domain (rest looked up from reference TRBV7-2 and TRBJ2-7): GAGVSQSPSNKVTEKGKDVELRCDPISGHTALYWYRQSLGQGLEFLIYFQGNSAPDKSGLPSDRFSAERTGGSVSTLTIQRTQQEDSAVYLCASSDDRTYEQYFGPGTRLTVT.

V is TRBV7-2 and J is TRBJ1-1; D is unresolved. This CDR3 has 14 residues. Germline CDR1 reads SGHTA; CDR2 reads FQGNSA. The ends were cut back, 5 bases at V and 1 base at J, with 11 bases in the middle. This chain's CDR3 is CASSPRTANTEAFF. CDR3 nucleotide sequence: TGTGCCAGCAGCCCTCGGACGGCGAACACTGAAGCTTTCTTT.

This CDR3 is CATRDRGSYEQYF. In nucleotides, the CDR3 is TGTGCCACCAGGGACAGGGGATCCTACGAGCAGTACTTC. The chain uses TRBV19 and TRBJ2-7; 10 nucleotides agree with TRBD1. CDR3 length: 13 amino acids. After removal of 10 bases from V and 1 base from J, the junction contained 4 bases not matched to a gene. Looked up from germline, CDR1 is LNHDA and CDR2 is SQIVND (reference sequence).

This sequence joins TRBV6-2 or TRBV6-3 and TRBJ2-4; a weak D match, TRBD2 (5 bases). Germline V gene sequence: CDR1 MNHEY, CDR2 SVGEGT. V lost 8 bases and J lost 10, with 12 bases in between. The CDR3 contains 11 residues. In DNA form, the CDR3 reads TGTGCCAGCCCTGTTCGAGGGATTCAGTACTTC. This translates into CASPVRGIQYF.

CDR3 sequence: CSVNRVNTEAFF. The CDR3 DNA reads as TGCAGTGTCAACAGGGTAAACACTGAAGCTTTCTTT. V is TRBV20-1 and J is TRBJ1-1; a possible D gene is TRBD1 (6 bases). Germline-derived CDR1 and CDR2 are DFQATT and SNEGSKA (reference sequence). CDR3 length: 12 amino acids. Deletions cut 7 bases from V and 2 bases from J, with 11 bases between.

This sequence joins TRBV29-1 and TRBJ2-7; weak D call: TRBD1 (6 bases). The germline V and J ends were trimmed by 4 bases and 3 bases, with 10 bases remaining between them. Germline V CDR1 and CDR2: SQVTM, ANQGSEA. The CDR3 spans 12 residues. As DNA, the CDR3 is TGCAGCGTTGTAAACAGGGTCTACGAGCAGTACTTC. It encodes CSVVNRVYEQYF.

In its sample, this clonotype was seen once. The chain carries TRBV20-1 and TRBJ2-5, with D maybe TRBD1 (6 bases). This CDR3 comprises 13 residues. The germline CDR1 and CDR2 sequences are DFQATT and SNEGSKA (reference sequence). V lost 0 bases and J lost 6, with 11 bases in between. The chain's CDR3 is CSAREGAGKTQYF. The CDR3 DNA reads TGCAGTGCTAGAGAGGGGGCAGGAAAGACCCAGTACTTC.